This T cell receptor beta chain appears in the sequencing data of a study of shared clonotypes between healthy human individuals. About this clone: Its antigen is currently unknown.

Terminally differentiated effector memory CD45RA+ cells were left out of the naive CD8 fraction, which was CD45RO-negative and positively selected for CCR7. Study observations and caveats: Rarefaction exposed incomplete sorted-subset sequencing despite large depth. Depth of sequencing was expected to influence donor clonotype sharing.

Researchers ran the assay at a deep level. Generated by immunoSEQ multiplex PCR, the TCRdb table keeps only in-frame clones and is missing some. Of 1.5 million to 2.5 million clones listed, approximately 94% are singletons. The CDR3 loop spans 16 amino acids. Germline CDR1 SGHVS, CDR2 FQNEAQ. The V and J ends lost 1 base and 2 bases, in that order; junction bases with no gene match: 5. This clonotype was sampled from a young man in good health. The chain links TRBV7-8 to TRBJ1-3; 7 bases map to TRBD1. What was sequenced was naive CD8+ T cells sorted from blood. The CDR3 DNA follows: TGTGCCAGCAGCTTAGACCGCAGGGGGGCTGGAAACACCATATATTTT. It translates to CASSLDRRGAGNTIYF.